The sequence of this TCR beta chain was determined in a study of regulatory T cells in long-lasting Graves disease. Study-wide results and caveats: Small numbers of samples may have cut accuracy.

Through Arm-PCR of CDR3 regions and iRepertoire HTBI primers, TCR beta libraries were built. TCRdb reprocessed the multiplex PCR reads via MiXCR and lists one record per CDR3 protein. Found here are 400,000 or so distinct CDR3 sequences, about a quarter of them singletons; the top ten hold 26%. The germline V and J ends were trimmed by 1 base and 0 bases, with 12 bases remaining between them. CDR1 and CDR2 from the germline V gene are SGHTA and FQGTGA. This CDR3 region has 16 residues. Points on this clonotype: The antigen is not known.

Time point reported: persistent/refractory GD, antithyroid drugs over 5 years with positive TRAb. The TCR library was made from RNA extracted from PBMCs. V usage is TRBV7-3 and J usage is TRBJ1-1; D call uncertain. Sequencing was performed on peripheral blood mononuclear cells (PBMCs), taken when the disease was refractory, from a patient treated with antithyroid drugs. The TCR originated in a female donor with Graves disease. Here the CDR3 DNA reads TGTGCCAGCAGCTTAATAGGGCCAGCCATGAACACTGAAGCTTTCTTT. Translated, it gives CASSLIGPAMNTEAFF.